A selection of T cell receptor beta chains follows, all from one sample in a study of CD8+ T cells in alopecia areata. This table comes from immunoSEQ multiplex PCR, and its TCRdb copy is limited to in-frame clones, with some not included. The sample includes about 200,000 clones, over 45% of them seen just once. Sequencing used CD4+ T cells sorted from blood, obtained at week 24, from a patient treated with tofacitinib. The receptors come from a human donor with alopecia areata. CDR3s include the opening cysteine and the closing phenylalanine or tryptophan. Fields, in order: J gene, V gene, D gene, clone size, CDR3 DNA, CDR3 protein. The D gene is left open where the match is weak. Where a row states a size, it is once, few, many or the class of an expanded clone; other rows omit it.

>TRBJ2-5|TRBV20-1|.|.
TGCAGTGCTAGTGAGGAGACCCAGTACTTC
CSASEETQYF
>TRBJ1-2|TRBV6-1|.|once
TGTGCCAGCGACAGTATGGGAGTCTCTGGCTACACCTTC
CASDSMGVSGYTF
>TRBJ2-1|TRBV9|TRBD1|.
TGTGCCAGCAGCTCACAGGGGGCGAAGCAGTTCTTC
CASSSQGAKQFF
>TRBJ1-6|TRBV5-1|.|.
TGCGCCAGCAGGAGCTCCTATAATTCACCCCTCCACTTT
CASRSSYNSPLHF
>TRBJ1-1|TRBV9|.|.
TGTGCCAGCAGCGGGGGAATGGGGAACACTGAAGCTTTCTTT
CASSGGMGNTEAFF
>TRBJ1-1|TRBV5-1|TRBD1|.
TGCGCCAGCAGCTCCGGGACAGGGTTGGCTGAAGCTTTCTTT
CASSSGTGLAEAFF
>TRBJ2-7|TRBV19|TRBD2|.
TGTGCCAGTAGACCCCGTAGCGGGGGGTTTTACGAGCAGTACTTC
CASRPRSGGFYEQYF
>TRBJ1-5|TRBV6-6|.|few
TGTGCCAGCAGCCTCGGGACACCAGATCAGCCCCAGCATTTT
CASSLGTPDQPQHF
>TRBJ1-2|TRBV29-1|.|.
TGCAGCCTTTGGGAAAACTATGGCTACACCTTC
CSLWENYGYTF
>TRBJ2-5|TRBV27|.|once
TGTGCCAGCAGTTCAAAACTAGAGACCCAGTACTTC
CASSSKLETQYF
>TRBJ1-5|TRBV30|.|.
TGTGCCTGGAGTCCGTATAGCAATCAGCCCCAGCATTTT
CAWSPYSNQPQHF
>TRBJ1-1|TRBV5-1|.|.
TGCGCCAGCAGGCGGGGGGAGAACACTGAAGCTTTCTTT
CASRRGENTEAFF
>TRBJ1-2|TRBV6-5|.|.
TGTGCCAGCAGCCCACAGGGAGACTATGGCTACACCTTC
CASSPQGDYGYTF
>TRBJ1-1|TRBV6-6|.|.
TGTGCCAGCAGTTACCTTTCAATGAACACTGAAGCTTTCTTT
CASSYLSMNTEAFF
>TRBJ2-3|TRBV27|.|.
TGTGCCAGCAGGAGCACAGATACGCAGTATTTT
CASRSTDTQYF
>TRBJ1-5|TRBV27|.|.
TGTGCCAGCAGCCGGGAGGGCCAGCCCCAGCATTTT
CASSREGQPQHF
>TRBJ1-5|TRBV23-1|TRBD1|few
TGCGCCAGCAGTCATGGGGGGACAGCAGGTAATCAGCCCCAGCATTTT
CASSHGGTAGNQPQHF
>TRBJ2-5|TRBV9|TRBD1|.
TGTGCCAGCAGCGCCCGACAGGGACAAGAGACCCAGTACTTC
CASSARQGQETQYF
>TRBJ2-3|TRBV5-1|TRBD2|once
TGCGCCAGCAGTCTCACTAGCGGGGGGGCCCAAGATACGCAGTATTTT
CASSLTSGGAQDTQYF
>TRBJ2-7|TRBV7-9|TRBD1|.
TGTGCCAGCAGCTCCCGGACAGGGGGACTCTACGAGCAGTACTTC
CASSSRTGGLYEQYF
>TRBJ2-2|TRBV7-6|TRBD2|.
TGTGCCAGCAGCTTAGGGCAGGGAGGGGACACCGGGGAGCTGTTTTTT
CASSLGQGGDTGELFF
>TRBJ1-5|TRBV27|.|.
TGTGCCAGCAGTTTATCGGGTCAAAATCAGCCCCAGCATTTT
CASSLSGQNQPQHF
>TRBJ1-3|TRBV5-4|.|.
TGTGCCAGCAGCTTGGTGGGATCAGGTGGAAACACCATATATTTT
CASSLVGSGGNTIYF
>TRBJ1-2|TRBV30|TRBD1|.
TGTGCCTGGAGCCGGGACAGGGGAAACTATGGCTACACCTTC
CAWSRDRGNYGYTF
>TRBJ2-6|TRBV5-1|TRBD1|few
TGCGCCAGCAGATCGGACAGGGGGCGGACTGGGGCCAACGTCCTGACTTTC
CASRSDRGRTGANVLTF